This T cell receptor beta chain was sequenced for a study of cytomegalovirus exposure and HLA in healthy donors. In germline, CDR1 is MGHRA, CDR2 YSYEKL. The V and J ends lost 0 bases and 0 bases respectively, with 3 bases between them. The CDR3 has 15 residues. As for this clone: Its specificity is not known.

General study points: A likely sequencing artifact accounted for one observed cluster of highly shared sequence variants. Investigators reported 150 to 200 TCR beta chains as tied to cytomegalovirus. Most subjects' HLA-A and HLA-B alleles were reportedly predicted from TCR beta sequences. In a later analysis, DRB1 alleles had the most associated TCRs; HLA-C alleles the fewest.

This PCR relied on a set of 60 Vbeta primers and 13 Jbeta primers. Some clones are missing from TCRdb's copy, which holds only in-frame ones; the method was immunoSEQ multiplex PCR. In the table there are about 210,000 clones, 60% to 80% of which are singletons. The chain joins TRBV4-1 to TRBJ1-6; D not resolved. Sequenced sample: PBMCs. The TCR was taken from a male donor in good health and CMV-seronegative. CDR3 DNA: TGCGCCAGCAGCCAAGACAGCTCCTATAATTCACCCCTCCACTTT. Translated, it gives CASSQDSSYNSPLHF.